Listed below are T cell receptor beta chains from one sample, sequenced in a study of blood T cell repertoires in COVID-19. The protocol was immunoSEQ multiplex PCR, while the TCRdb copy is restricted to in-frame clones and leaves out a portion. The sample lists around 150,000 clones, less than 90% seen once, with about 8.9% in the top ten. Sample: peripheral blood. The receptors stem from a man aged 25-40 years with COVID-19, enrolled during active disease. The CDR3 runs from the conserved cysteine through the conserved F or W.

j_gene: TRBJ2-4; v_gene: TRBV19; len: 17; CDR3aa: CASTVVASGYAKNIQYF
j_gene: TRBJ2-7; v_gene: TRBV7-3; len: 13; CDR3aa: CASSSSPGYEQYF
j_gene: TRBJ2-2; v_gene: TRBV18; len: 18; CDR3aa: CASSPRDSRVPNTGELFF
j_gene: TRBJ2-1; v_gene: TRBV28; len: 16; CDR3aa: CASNFQGRANTHEQFF
j_gene: TRBJ1-2; v_gene: TRBV7-9; len: 13; CDR3aa: CASSPNGDYGYTF
j_gene: TRBJ2-3; v_gene: TRBV21-1; len: 14; CDR3aa: CATIPSGSRDTQYF
j_gene: TRBJ2-1; v_gene: TRBV3-1/TRBV3-2; len: 18; CDR3aa: CASSHFRGEGGPWNEQFF
j_gene: TRBJ2-7; v_gene: TRBV30; len: 13; CDR3aa: CAWSVSFGSEQYF
j_gene: TRBJ2-1; v_gene: TRBV3-1/TRBV3-2; len: 16; CDR3aa: CASSQGGLAGANEQFF
j_gene: TRBJ2-2; v_gene: TRBV5-1; len: 14; CDR3aa: CASSGLTNTGELFF
j_gene: TRBJ1-4; v_gene: TRBV2; len: 14; CDR3aa: CATNRGAGREKLFF
j_gene: TRBJ2-5; v_gene: TRBV6-5; len: 16; CDR3aa: CASSYSGALTQETQYF
j_gene: TRBJ2-5; v_gene: TRBV6-5; len: 14; CDR3aa: CASSYGTYQETQYF
j_gene: TRBJ1-3; v_gene: TRBV21-1; len: 17; CDR3aa: CASSVRDRGLCGNTIYF
j_gene: TRBJ2-4; v_gene: TRBV5-1; len: 15; CDR3aa: CASSTRQGAWDIQYF
j_gene: TRBJ1-2; v_gene: TRBV28; len: 14; CDR3aa: CASSPPGTGYGYTF
j_gene: TRBJ2-7; v_gene: TRBV28; len: 14; CDR3aa: CASSSLAGAREQYF